What follows are 18 T cell receptor beta chains derived from one specimen sequenced in a study of shared clonotypes between healthy human individuals. This table comes from immunoSEQ multiplex PCR, and its TCRdb copy is limited to in-frame clones, with some not included. The table records approximately 2.4 million clones, almost 96% of them present only once. The sample was naive CD4+ T cells sorted from blood. Documented subset: CD45RA+ positively selected. The source is a man aged 18 to 35 in good health.

The V and J genes are TRBV28 and TRBJ1-2, with 9 bases lining up with TRBD1. The CDR3 runs 14 residues. After removal of 7 bases from V and 5 bases from J, the junction contained 8 bases not matched to a gene. Looked up from germline, CDR1 is MDHEN and CDR2 is SYDVKM. The CDR3 protein is CASTQDRGIYGYTF. DNA for the CDR3: TGTGCCAGCACCCAGGACAGGGGAATTTATGGCTACACCTTC.

J is TRBJ2-3 and V is TRBV11-3; 9 nucleotides agree with TRBD2. V trimming: 4 bases; J trimming: 2 bases; junction bases outside the gene matches: 4. Germline V gene lookup returns CDR1 SGHNT and CDR2 YENEEA. This CDR3 region has 15 residues. CDR3 protein: CASSSGGGATDTQYF. In nucleotides, the CDR3 is TGTGCCAGCAGCTCGGGCGGGGGGGCCACAGATACGCAGTATTTT.

V and J are TRBV18 and TRBJ2-7; 12 bases line up with TRBD2. In germline, CDR1 is KGHSH, CDR2 LQKENI. V trimming: 5 bases; J trimming: 3 bases; junction bases outside the gene matches: 14. This CDR3 has 18 residues. In nucleotides, the CDR3 is TGTGCCAGCTCAACCCTCGGGGCTAGCGGGGGGGCGTACTACGAGCAGTACTTC. Encoded protein: CASSTLGASGGAYYEQYF.

For this clone: This same CDR3 is encoded by further DNA sequences in the sample. This sequence joins TRBV5-1 and TRBJ2-5; 11 bases align to TRBD2. V was pared by 3 bases and J by 5 bases, with 6 bases of the junction left unmatched. Germline V lookup: CDR1 SGHRS, CDR2 YFSETQ. This CDR3 has 15 amino acids. The CDR3 here is CASSSTSGSRETQYF. CDR3 sequence (DNA): TGCGCCAGCAGCTCCACTAGCGGGAGTAGGGAGACCCAGTACTTC.

The chain couples TRBV5-1 to TRBJ2-7, with 9 bases identical to TRBD1. The germline V gene has CDR1 SGHRS and CDR2 YFSETQ. The CDR3 spans 15 residues. The V and J ends lost 0 bases and 3 bases, in that order; junction bases with no gene match: 4. CDR3 protein: CASSLDSGQGYEQYF. In DNA form, the CDR3 reads TGCGCCAGCAGCTTGGACTCGGGACAGGGCTACGAGCAGTACTTC. The whole variable domain, filled in from reference TRBV5-1 and TRBJ2-7, reads KAGVTQTPRYLIKTRGQQVTLSCSPISGHRSVSWYQQTPGQGLQFLFEYFSETQRNKGNFPGRFSGRQFSNSRSEMNVSTLELGDSALYLCASSLDSGQGYEQYFGPGTRLTVT.

This clone showed up just once. V gene TRBV4-1 combines with J gene TRBJ1-2, with a tentative D call TRBD1 (5 bases). The CDR3 length is 15 residues. CDR1 MGHRA and CDR2 YSYEKL come from the germline V gene. The V gene lost 4 bases and the J gene lost 3 bases, with 15 bases spanning the gap. In DNA, the CDR3 is TGCGCCAGCAGCCTCACAGGAGGCGAGGACTATGGCTACACCTTC. Amino acids: CASSLTGGEDYGYTF.

The CDR3 region is CASSHDYNNEQFF. The CDR3 coding sequence is TGTGCCAGCAGCCACGACTACAACAATGAGCAGTTCTTC. This sequence joins TRBV7-2 and TRBJ2-1, with D possibly TRBD2 on 5 matching bases. Germline lookup yields CDR1 SGHTA and CDR2 FQGNSA. The V and J ends lost 5 bases and 5 bases respectively, with 10 bases between them. The CDR3 totals 13 residues.

This clone has just one count. V and J are TRBV6-6 and TRBJ1-3; D is unresolved. Trimming stripped 7 bases from V and 4 bases from J, with 8 bases between. Germline loops: CDR1 MNHNY, CDR2 SVGAGI (reference sequence). CDR3 length: 12 residues. The CDR3 DNA reads TGTGCCAGCACTCCCAGAGGAAACACCATATATTTT. It translates to CASTPRGNTIYF.

The V and J genes are TRBV27 and TRBJ1-6, with a possible D match to TRBD1 (6 bases). Germline V gene data show CDR1 as MNHEY and CDR2 as SMNVEV (reference sequence). V was pared by 2 bases and J by 12 bases, with 11 bases between. The CDR3 has 13 amino acids. CDR3 DNA: TGTGCCAGCAGTTTAGAACAGGGCTTACCCCTCCACTTT. It is translated as CASSLEQGLPLHF.

The V gene is TRBV14, the J gene TRBJ2-1; 7 bases map to TRBD1. Germline-derived CDR1 and CDR2 are SGHDN and FVKESK. This CDR3 comprises 15 residues. V was pared by 2 bases and J by 4 bases, with 5 bases of the junction left unmatched. CDR3 in DNA: TGTGCCAGCAGCCAACGGGACAGAGTTTACAATGAGCAGTTCTTC. It translates to CASSQRDRVYNEQFF.

CDR3 in DNA: TGTGCCAGCAGCTTAGACGCGGCGGGAAGGTCCTACGAGCAGTACTTC. This gives the protein CASSLDAAGRSYEQYF. V and J are TRBV7-2 and TRBJ2-7, with a weak D call TRBD2 (6 bases). Trimming removed 1 base from V and 1 base from J, with 14 bases in between. Germline loops: CDR1 SGHTA, CDR2 FQGNSA. The CDR3 is 16 residues long.

The chain links TRBV2 to TRBJ1-2; D remains ambiguous. This CDR3 has 11 residues. V was clipped by 6 bases and J by 5 bases, with 7 bases between them. Germline V gives CDR1 SNHLY, CDR2 FYNNEI. The CDR3 bases are TGTGCCAGCAGAGTGGAATATGGCTACACCTTC. Translation gives CASRVEYGYTF.

Details on this clone: Other DNA sequences from this sample encode an identical CDR3 as well. The rearrangement links TRBV5-1 to TRBJ1-1, with D hard to call. Germline V gene data show CDR1 as SGHRS and CDR2 as YFSETQ. Trimming pared 1 base from V and 2 bases from J, leaving 6 bases between. This CDR3 contains 13 residues. In DNA, the CDR3 is TGCGCCAGCAGCTTGTTGGCTAACACTGAAGCTTTCTTT. Its translation is CASSLLANTEAFF.

Regarding this clone: Because the CDR3's place on the DNA is in doubt, the DNA is left out and the CDR3 is given as listed by TCRdb. This chain connects TRBV18 to TRBJ1-5. Germline V gives CDR1 KGHSH, CDR2 LQKENI. Inclusive of both ends, the CDR3 amounts to 14 amino acids. Here the CDR3 reads CAYRCSGRNQPQHF.

The chain recombines TRBV30 with TRBJ1-6; unclear D gene. Germline V gene sequence: CDR1 GTSNPN, CDR2 SVGIG (reference sequence). CDR3 length: 17 amino acids. V dropped 2 bases and J dropped 4 bases, with 18 bases sitting between them. For the CDR3, the DNA is TGTGCCTGGAGTAAGATAAGAAGGATTGGGTATAATTCACCCCTCCACTTT. Translation: CAWSKIRRIGYNSPLHF.

V and J are TRBV5-1 and TRBJ2-6; unclear D gene. The CDR3 length is 17 residues. V was pared by 0 bases and J by 0 bases, with 10 bases between. Germline V lookup: CDR1 SGHRS, CDR2 YFSETQ. This CDR3 is CASSLAKGNSGANVLTF. CDR3 nucleotides: TGCGCCAGCAGCTTGGCCAAGGGTAACTCTGGGGCCAACGTCCTGACTTTC.

This chain connects TRBV5-4 to TRBJ1-5; TRBD1 matches 9 bases. V shed 2 bases, J shed 1 base, and the junction held 7 bases outside the gene matches. The CDR3 has 17 amino acids. Germline loops: CDR1 SGHNT, CDR2 YYREEE (reference sequence). CDR3 nucleotides: TGTGCCAGCAGCTTCACCATAGGGACAGGGAGCAATCAGCCCCAGCATTTT. Its translation: CASSFTIGTGSNQPQHF.

The V gene is TRBV5-1, the J gene TRBJ2-7; D may be TRBD1 (6 bases). This CDR3 is 12 amino acids long. Germline V gene data show CDR1 as SGHRS and CDR2 as YFSETQ. With 7 bases removed from V and 3 bases from J, the gap between germline ends came to 11 bases. The CDR3 region is CASGDNHYEQYF. CDR3 nucleotides: TGCGCCAGCGGGGACAATCACTACGAGCAGTACTTC.